One sample yielded the 25 T cell receptor beta chains listed below, sequenced in a study of blood T cell repertoires in COVID-19. Only in-frame clones appear in the TCRdb table, and some are missing; sequencing was by immunoSEQ multiplex PCR. The sample has approximately 470,000 clones, about nine tenths seen once. Sequencing was performed on PBMCs or T cells enriched from blood (not recorded which). These TCRs come from a woman between 18 and 29 years old who had recovered from COVID-19.

This rearrangement joins TRBV7-2 to TRBJ1-2, with D maybe TRBD1 (5 bases). CDR1 is SGHTA and CDR2 is FQGNSA in the germline V gene. CDR3 length: 14 residues. The germline V and J ends were trimmed by 6 bases and 3 bases, with 14 bases remaining between them. In DNA form, the CDR3 reads TGTGCCAGCAGATGGGGGGGAGGGGACTATGGCTACACCTTC. Translated, it gives CASRWGGGDYGYTF.

The chain links TRBV18 to TRBJ2-1; 11 bases line up with TRBD2. This CDR3 comprises 15 residues. Unmatched junction bases numbered 7, after V lost 4 bases and J lost 8 bases. In germline, CDR1 is KGHSH, CDR2 LQKENI. This chain's CDR3 is CASSLTSGGWHEQFF. The CDR3 nucleotides are TGTGCCAGCTCACTTACTAGCGGGGGATGGCATGAGCAGTTCTTC.

V is TRBV19 and J is TRBJ2-7; TRBD2 might be the D (6 bases). The V and J ends lost 0 bases and 2 bases respectively, with 11 bases between them. The CDR3 contains 15 residues. The V gene's germline CDR1 is LNHDA and CDR2 SQIVND (reference sequence). CDR3 protein: CASSIDTGGAYEQYF. CDR3 nucleotide sequence: TGTGCCAGTAGTATAGATACTGGCGGGGCCTACGAGCAGTACTTC.

This clone appeared once. The rearrangement uses TRBV4-1 and TRBJ1-4; 10 positions match TRBD1. Germline V gene sequence: CDR1 MGHRA, CDR2 YSYEKL. The CDR3 contains 22 residues. V was clipped by 4 bases and J by 0 bases; unmatched bases: 20. The CDR3 region has the DNA TGCGCCAGCAGCCGCAAAATTTTCCGGGACAGGGGTATCCGGGCAACTAATGAAAAACTGTTTTTT. Translated, it gives CASSRKIFRDRGIRATNEKLFF.

V and J are TRBV5-1 and TRBJ2-1; D is perhaps TRBD2 (7 bases). The V gene lost 4 bases and the J gene lost 6 bases, with 14 bases spanning the gap. Germline V gives CDR1 SGHRS, CDR2 YFSETQ. This CDR3 is 14 amino acids long. The CDR3 loop is CASSGEGHLNEQFF. The CDR3 DNA reads TGCGCCAGCAGCGGGGAGGGACATCTCAATGAGCAGTTCTTC.

The chain carries TRBV2 and TRBJ1-1; no clear D gene. Trimming cost V 6 bases and J 5 bases, with 13 bases left between them. CDR3 length equals 13 residues. Germline assignment: CDR1 SNHLY and CDR2 FYNNEI. The CDR3 DNA sequence: TGTGCCAGCAGAACGGGAGGGCTTACTGAAGCTTTCTTT. Its protein is CASRTGGLTEAFF.

As for this clone: Mismatch with germline at one junction end may stem from a read error. The chain couples TRBV24-1 to TRBJ1-2; D may be TRBD1 (5 bases). Per germline, CDR1 KGHDR and CDR2 SFDVKD. This CDR3 spans 13 amino acids. CDR3 bases: TGTGCCACAAGTGACAGAATTAACTATGGCTACACCTTC. Translated: CATSDRINYGYTF.

This chain connects TRBV10-3 to TRBJ1-2, with 10 bases that match TRBD1. CDR3 length: 17 amino acids. V gave up 2 bases and J gave up 5 bases; unmatched junction bases: 11. Germline CDR1 ENHRY, CDR2 SYGVKD. For the CDR3, the DNA is TGTGCCATCAGTGAGACCCACTCGGGACAGGGGAAGTATGGCTACACCTTC. It is translated as CAISETHSGQGKYGYTF.

V gene TRBV5-1 combines with J gene TRBJ2-5; 10 positions match TRBD2. Germline V CDR1 and CDR2: SGHRS, YFSETQ. J gave up 2 bases and V 3 bases, and 10 bases lay outside the gene matches. CDR3 length equals 17 residues. The CDR3 protein is CASSWGASGGPQETQYF. CDR3 nucleotide sequence: TGCGCCAGCAGCTGGGGGGCTAGCGGGGGTCCTCAAGAGACCCAGTACTTC.

The V gene is TRBV28, the J gene TRBJ1-5, with 8 bases that match TRBD1. Germline V gene sequence: CDR1 MDHEN, CDR2 SYDVKM. V dropped 6 bases and J dropped 7; count of bases not matched to a gene: 14. The CDR3 totals 16 residues. The chain's CDR3 is CASSSSKDRESQPQHF. Written as DNA, the CDR3 is TGTGCCAGCAGCTCCTCCAAGGACAGGGAGAGCCAGCCCCAGCATTTT.

This chain links TRBV5-1 with TRBJ2-1; D is unclear. Germline CDR1 SGHRS, CDR2 YFSETQ. With 0 bases removed from V and 4 bases from J, the gap between germline ends came to 11 bases. This CDR3 spans 15 amino acids. CDR3 DNA sequence: TGCGCCAGCAGCTTGGTTCGGGTTCTATACAATGAGCAGTTCTTC. Translation: CASSLVRVLYNEQFF.

The rearrangement uses TRBV6-6 and TRBJ1-1; perhaps TRBD1 as D (5 bases). Germline V lookup: CDR1 MNHNY, CDR2 SVGAGI (reference sequence). Trimming shortened V by 6 bases and J by 8 bases, and 10 bases separated the two germline ends. This CDR3 is built from 11 residues. The CDR3 DNA reads TGTGCCAGCAGCCAGGGATTAGAAGCTTTCTTT. Translating gives CASSQGLEAFF.

Comments on this clone: Because the CDR3 is missing its conserved closing phenylalanine or tryptophan, this is likely a read error. Because the CDR3's place on the DNA is in doubt, the DNA is left out and the CDR3 is given as listed by TCRdb. The rearrangement uses TRBV23-1 and TRBJ1-1; whether TRBD1, the table's D call, matches the DNA was not checked. TRBV23-1 is an ORF; its function is uncertain. The CDR3 is 19 amino acids long, termini counted. CDR3 region: CASSQSRTGGEEGGFGSGS.

The CDR3 loop reads CASSDSWSGGALNTEAFF. The CDR3 nucleotides are TGTGCCAGCAGTGACTCTTGGAGCGGGGGAGCCTTGAACACTGAAGCTTTCTTT. The chain employs TRBV6-4 and TRBJ1-1; a possible D gene is TRBD1 (5 bases). The CDR3 totals 18 residues. CDR1 MRHNA and CDR2 SNTAGT come from the germline V gene. Trimming took 0 bases from V and 0 from J, leaving 17 bases between them.

The gene calls are TRBV12-5 and TRBJ2-1; tentative D call: TRBD2 (6 bases). Germline CDR1 reads LGHNT; CDR2 reads FRNRAP. The V gene lost 2 bases and the J gene lost 1 base, with 15 bases spanning the gap. The CDR3 spans 17 residues. This CDR3 reads CASGLSRGTASYNEQFF. The DNA of the CDR3 is TGTGCTAGTGGTTTGAGCAGAGGGACTGCTTCCTACAATGAGCAGTTCTTC.

This chain uses TRBV6-5 with TRBJ1-1; the D is unclear. The V end was cut by 4 bases, the J end by 3 bases, with 9 bases between. Germline V gene sequence: CDR1 MNHEY, CDR2 SVGAGI. This CDR3 is built from 13 residues. The CDR3, as DNA: TGTGCCAGCAGTTTACACGGGGACACTGAAGCTTTCTTT. Translation gives CASSLHGDTEAFF.

This clone was picked up one time. The V call is TRBV30, the J call TRBJ1-1; D is ambiguous. The CDR3 totals 16 residues. CDR1 and CDR2 from the germline V gene are GTSNPN and SVGIG (reference sequence). Trimming left V 5 bases short and J 2 bases short, with 21 bases between. The CDR3: CAWSYLNVGGNTEAFF. DNA of the CDR3: TGTGCCTGGTCCTATCTTAATGTTGGAGGTAACACTGAAGCTTTCTTT.

The genes are TRBV19 and TRBJ1-6; TRBD1 might be the D (5 bases). Trimming stripped 7 bases from V and 4 bases from J, with 11 bases between. The CDR3 runs to 14 residues. CDR1 and CDR2 from the germline V gene are LNHDA and SQIVND (reference sequence). The CDR3 DNA follows: TGTGCCAGTACCCAGACAGCGTATAATTCACCCCTCCACTTT. Protein sequence: CASTQTAYNSPLHF.

The chain links TRBV18 to TRBJ1-2; D possibly corresponds to TRBD1 (6 bases). V lost 3 bases and J 6 bases, leaving 17 bases between the germline ends. Germline values: CDR1 KGHSH, CDR2 LQKENI. The CDR3 runs to 15 residues. CDR3 sequence: CASSPELDSPNGYTF. CDR3 bases: TGTGCCAGCTCACCCGAACTGGACAGCCCTAATGGCTACACCTTC.

The CDR3 DNA sequence: TGTGCCAGCACCGCAGGGGGCCAGCCCCAGCATTTT. Translated, it gives CASTAGGQPQHF. This chain joins TRBV12-3 or TRBV12-4 and TRBJ1-5, with 8 positions matching TRBD1. The V segment lost 7 bases and the J segment 7 bases; nucleotides outside the gene matches: 3. The CDR3 is made up of 12 amino acids.

This clone was seen only a few times. Other nucleotide sequences in the sample specify the same CDR3. The chain uses TRBV5-1 and TRBJ1-5; a possible D gene is TRBD1 (6 bases). The CDR3 has 14 residues. V was clipped by 4 bases and J by 4 bases, with 12 bases between them. Germline CDR1 is SGHRS and CDR2 is YFSETQ. Written as DNA, the CDR3 is TGCGCCAGCAGCCCGGACAGCTCGAATCAGCCCCAGCATTTT. It encodes CASSPDSSNQPQHF.

The CDR3 protein is CASSLGDRENTEAFF. CDR3 sequence (DNA): TGTGCCAGCAGCTTAGGGGACAGGGAGAACACTGAAGCTTTCTTT. The rearrangement joins TRBV7-8 to TRBJ1-1; 9 nucleotides line up with TRBD1. The ends lost 1 base at V and 1 base at J; junction bases unmatched: 1. Germline-derived CDR1 and CDR2 are SGHVS and FQNEAQ. There are 15 residues in the CDR3.

V usage is TRBV5-1 and J usage is TRBJ1-6; 8 nucleotides align to TRBD1. With 0 bases clipped from V and 7 bases from J, the junction kept 9 bases outside the gene matches. The CDR3 has 17 amino acids. Germline V gene sequence: CDR1 SGHRS, CDR2 YFSETQ. The CDR3 sequence is CASSLGPGGIENSPLHF. CDR3 coding DNA: TGCGCCAGCAGCTTGGGGCCAGGGGGCATAGAAAATTCACCCCTCCACTTT.

Details on this clone: Different DNA sequences within this sample yield the same CDR3. Here the CDR3 reads CASSLSGYEQYF. CDR3 bases: TGTGCCAGCAGCTTGTCAGGCTACGAGCAGTACTTC. This sequence joins TRBV5-6 and TRBJ2-7; D call uncertain. The V gene's germline CDR1 is SGHDT and CDR2 YYEEEE. This CDR3 is 12 amino acids long. V was clipped by 1 base and J by 3 bases, with 5 bases between them. The variable domain in full, completed from reference TRBV5-6 and TRBJ2-7, reads DAGVTQSPTHLIKTRGQQVTLRCSPKSGHDTVSWYQQALGQGPQFIFQYYEEEERQRGNFPDRFSGHQFPNYSSELNVNALLLGDSALYLCASSLSGYEQYFGPGTRLTVT.

This clone was recorded only once. This rearrangement joins TRBV27 to TRBJ1-1, with 7 bases fitting TRBD1. V gave up 5 bases and J gave up 1 base; unmatched junction bases: 1. This CDR3 region has 13 residues. From germline, CDR1 is MNHEY and CDR2 SMNVEV (reference sequence). The CDR3 region is CASSHRGNTEAFF. The CDR3 region has the DNA TGTGCCAGCAGTCACAGGGGGAACACTGAAGCTTTCTTT.